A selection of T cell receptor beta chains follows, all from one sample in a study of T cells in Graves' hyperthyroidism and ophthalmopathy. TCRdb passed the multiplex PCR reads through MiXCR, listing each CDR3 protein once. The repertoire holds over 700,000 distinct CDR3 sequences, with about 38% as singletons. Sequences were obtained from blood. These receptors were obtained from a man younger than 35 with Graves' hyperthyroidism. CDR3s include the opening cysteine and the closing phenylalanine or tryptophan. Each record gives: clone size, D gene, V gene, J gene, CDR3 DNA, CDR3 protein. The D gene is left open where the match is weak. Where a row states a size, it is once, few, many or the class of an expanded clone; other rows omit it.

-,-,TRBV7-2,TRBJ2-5,TGCGCCAGCAGCCAAGATTGGAGAGGTGAGAGTGAGGAGACCCAGTACTTC,CASSQDWRGESEETQYF
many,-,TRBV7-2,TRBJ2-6,TGTGCCAGCAGCCCCCGGGGGGCCAACGTCCTGACTTTC,CASSPRGANVLTF
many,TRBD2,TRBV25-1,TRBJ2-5,TGTGCCAGCAGTGAATTGGGCGGGGGGCCCCCGACCCAGTACTTC,CASSELGGGPPTQYF
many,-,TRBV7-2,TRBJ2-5,TGTGCCAGCAGCTTAGGCCGAGGGGGACAAGAGACCCAGTACTTC,CASSLGRGGQETQYF
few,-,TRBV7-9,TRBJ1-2,TGTGCCAGCAGCAGAGCCGGGGTACTCGGTGGCTACACCTTC,CASSRAGVLGGYTF
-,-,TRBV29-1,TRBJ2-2,TGCAGCGTTAAAAACGAGCTGTTTTTT,CSVKNELFF
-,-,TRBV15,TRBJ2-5,TGTGCCACCTCCCTAGGCAATCAGCCCCAGTACTTC,CATSLGNQPQYF
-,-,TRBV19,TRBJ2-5,TGTGCCAGTAGTAGCTCCACAGACCAAGAGACCCAGTACTTC,CASSSSTDQETQYF
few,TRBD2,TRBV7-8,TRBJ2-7,TGCGCCAGCAGCGGGGGACTAGCGGGAGGAGGTTACGAGCAGTACTTC,CASSGGLAGGGYEQYF
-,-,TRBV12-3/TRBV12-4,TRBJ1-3,TGTGCCAGCAGTTTGCGGCGCCCGGACACCATATATTTT,CASSLRRPDTIYF
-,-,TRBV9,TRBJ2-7,TGTGCCAGCAGCCAAGGGGGGTACGTCTACGAGCAGTACTTC,CASSQGGYVYEQYF
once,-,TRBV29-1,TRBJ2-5,TGCGCAGCGTTGGGTTACAGTCTGGAGACCCAGTACTTC,CAALGYSLETQYF